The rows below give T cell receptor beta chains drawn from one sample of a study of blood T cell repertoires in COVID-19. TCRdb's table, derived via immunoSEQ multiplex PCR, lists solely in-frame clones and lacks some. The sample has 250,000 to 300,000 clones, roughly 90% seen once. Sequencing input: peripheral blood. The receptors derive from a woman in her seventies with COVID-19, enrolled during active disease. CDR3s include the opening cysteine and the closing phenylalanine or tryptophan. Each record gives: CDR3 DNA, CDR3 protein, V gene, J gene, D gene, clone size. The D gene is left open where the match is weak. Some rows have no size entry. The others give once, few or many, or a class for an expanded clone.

CDR3nt: TGTGCCACCAGTGGAAGGACTAGCGGGGGAGGTCAGGAGACCCAGTACTTC
CDR3aa: CATSGRTSGGGQETQYF
v_gene: TRBV24-1
j_gene: TRBJ2-5
d_gene: TRBD2
abundance: -

CDR3nt: TGTGCCAGCAGCCCGGGGGGTGCAACTAGCACAGATACGCAGTATTTT
CDR3aa: CASSPGGATSTDTQYF
v_gene: TRBV9
j_gene: TRBJ2-3
d_gene: TRBD2
abundance: -

CDR3nt: TGTGCCAGTAGTCCAGCAGAGCGGGGGCCCAATGAGCAGTTCTTC
CDR3aa: CASSPAERGPNEQFF
v_gene: TRBV19
j_gene: TRBJ2-1
d_gene: TRBD2
abundance: -

CDR3nt: TGCAGCGTTGATGGGGGGTTCCCATTCACAGATACGCAGTATTTT
CDR3aa: CSVDGGFPFTDTQYF
v_gene: TRBV29-1
j_gene: TRBJ2-3
d_gene: -
abundance: -

CDR3nt: TGTGCTAGTGCCATGGACAGGGGGGGAGCTTTCTTT
CDR3aa: CASAMDRGGAFF
v_gene: TRBV12-5
j_gene: TRBJ1-1
d_gene: TRBD1
abundance: -

CDR3nt: TGTGCCAGCAGCTTAGTTTCCAGTTATGAAAAACTGTTTTTT
CDR3aa: CASSLVSSYEKLFF
v_gene: TRBV5-8
j_gene: TRBJ1-4
d_gene: -
abundance: -

CDR3nt: TGTGCCACCAGCAGAGGCAGGGGGCACACTGAAGCTTTCTTT
CDR3aa: CATSRGRGHTEAFF
v_gene: TRBV15
j_gene: TRBJ1-1
d_gene: TRBD1
abundance: once

CDR3nt: TGTGCCAGCAGTGAACGTCGGGTGCAAGATACGCAGTATTTT
CDR3aa: CASSERRVQDTQYF
v_gene: TRBV25-1
j_gene: TRBJ2-3
d_gene: -
abundance: -

CDR3nt: TGTGCCAGCAGCTTAATTAGCGGGGGCACTCTCACAGATACGCAGTATTTT
CDR3aa: CASSLISGGTLTDTQYF
v_gene: TRBV7-3
j_gene: TRBJ2-3
d_gene: TRBD2
abundance: -

CDR3nt: TGTGCCAGCAGCTTATCAGCGGGGGCCTACGAGCAGTACTTC
CDR3aa: CASSLSAGAYEQYF
v_gene: TRBV11-2
j_gene: TRBJ2-7
d_gene: TRBD2
abundance: -

CDR3nt: TGTGCCAGCAGTTACTCAGGGGTTTATGGCTACACCTTC
CDR3aa: CASSYSGVYGYTF
v_gene: TRBV6-5
j_gene: TRBJ1-2
d_gene: -
abundance: -

CDR3nt: TGTGCCACCAGTGACTCGGGACAGGGTGGCGGCTACACCTTC
CDR3aa: CATSDSGQGGGYTF
v_gene: TRBV24-1
j_gene: TRBJ1-2
d_gene: TRBD1
abundance: -

CDR3nt: TGCGCCAGCAGCCAAGATGGGGGGGCCCCCTACGAGCAGTACTTC
CDR3aa: CASSQDGGAPYEQYF
v_gene: TRBV4-1
j_gene: TRBJ2-7
d_gene: -
abundance: -